Here is one T cell receptor beta chain with its context. Antigen specificity is unknown. Amplifying from RNA transcripts, the study obtained TCR beta CDR3 regions. First-round RT-PCR with HTBI primers preceded a second-round multiplex PCR. Using its own MiXCR run on the multiplex PCR reads, TCRdb lists one record per CDR3 protein. The sample holds almost 750,000 distinct CDR3 sequences, 40% seen once. This record comes from a study of Graves' ophthalmopathy and Graves' hyperthyroidism. Findings and limits, study-wide: The model achieved approximately 71% sensitivity and under 75% specificity for ophthalmopathy progression.

Germline assignment: CDR1 SNHLY and CDR2 FYNNEI. CDR3 length: 15 residues. The J segment lost 8 bases and the V segment lost 6 bases, leaving 10 bases of the junction unmatched. This clonotype was sampled from an adult man with Graves' ophthalmopathy. What was sequenced was peripheral blood. The chain couples TRBV2 to TRBJ2-2; TRBD1 agrees at 9 bases. Written as DNA, the CDR3 is TGTGCCAGCAGCTCGGGACAGGGCGGCCCTGGGGAGCTGTTTTTT. Its protein is CASSSGQGGPGELFF.